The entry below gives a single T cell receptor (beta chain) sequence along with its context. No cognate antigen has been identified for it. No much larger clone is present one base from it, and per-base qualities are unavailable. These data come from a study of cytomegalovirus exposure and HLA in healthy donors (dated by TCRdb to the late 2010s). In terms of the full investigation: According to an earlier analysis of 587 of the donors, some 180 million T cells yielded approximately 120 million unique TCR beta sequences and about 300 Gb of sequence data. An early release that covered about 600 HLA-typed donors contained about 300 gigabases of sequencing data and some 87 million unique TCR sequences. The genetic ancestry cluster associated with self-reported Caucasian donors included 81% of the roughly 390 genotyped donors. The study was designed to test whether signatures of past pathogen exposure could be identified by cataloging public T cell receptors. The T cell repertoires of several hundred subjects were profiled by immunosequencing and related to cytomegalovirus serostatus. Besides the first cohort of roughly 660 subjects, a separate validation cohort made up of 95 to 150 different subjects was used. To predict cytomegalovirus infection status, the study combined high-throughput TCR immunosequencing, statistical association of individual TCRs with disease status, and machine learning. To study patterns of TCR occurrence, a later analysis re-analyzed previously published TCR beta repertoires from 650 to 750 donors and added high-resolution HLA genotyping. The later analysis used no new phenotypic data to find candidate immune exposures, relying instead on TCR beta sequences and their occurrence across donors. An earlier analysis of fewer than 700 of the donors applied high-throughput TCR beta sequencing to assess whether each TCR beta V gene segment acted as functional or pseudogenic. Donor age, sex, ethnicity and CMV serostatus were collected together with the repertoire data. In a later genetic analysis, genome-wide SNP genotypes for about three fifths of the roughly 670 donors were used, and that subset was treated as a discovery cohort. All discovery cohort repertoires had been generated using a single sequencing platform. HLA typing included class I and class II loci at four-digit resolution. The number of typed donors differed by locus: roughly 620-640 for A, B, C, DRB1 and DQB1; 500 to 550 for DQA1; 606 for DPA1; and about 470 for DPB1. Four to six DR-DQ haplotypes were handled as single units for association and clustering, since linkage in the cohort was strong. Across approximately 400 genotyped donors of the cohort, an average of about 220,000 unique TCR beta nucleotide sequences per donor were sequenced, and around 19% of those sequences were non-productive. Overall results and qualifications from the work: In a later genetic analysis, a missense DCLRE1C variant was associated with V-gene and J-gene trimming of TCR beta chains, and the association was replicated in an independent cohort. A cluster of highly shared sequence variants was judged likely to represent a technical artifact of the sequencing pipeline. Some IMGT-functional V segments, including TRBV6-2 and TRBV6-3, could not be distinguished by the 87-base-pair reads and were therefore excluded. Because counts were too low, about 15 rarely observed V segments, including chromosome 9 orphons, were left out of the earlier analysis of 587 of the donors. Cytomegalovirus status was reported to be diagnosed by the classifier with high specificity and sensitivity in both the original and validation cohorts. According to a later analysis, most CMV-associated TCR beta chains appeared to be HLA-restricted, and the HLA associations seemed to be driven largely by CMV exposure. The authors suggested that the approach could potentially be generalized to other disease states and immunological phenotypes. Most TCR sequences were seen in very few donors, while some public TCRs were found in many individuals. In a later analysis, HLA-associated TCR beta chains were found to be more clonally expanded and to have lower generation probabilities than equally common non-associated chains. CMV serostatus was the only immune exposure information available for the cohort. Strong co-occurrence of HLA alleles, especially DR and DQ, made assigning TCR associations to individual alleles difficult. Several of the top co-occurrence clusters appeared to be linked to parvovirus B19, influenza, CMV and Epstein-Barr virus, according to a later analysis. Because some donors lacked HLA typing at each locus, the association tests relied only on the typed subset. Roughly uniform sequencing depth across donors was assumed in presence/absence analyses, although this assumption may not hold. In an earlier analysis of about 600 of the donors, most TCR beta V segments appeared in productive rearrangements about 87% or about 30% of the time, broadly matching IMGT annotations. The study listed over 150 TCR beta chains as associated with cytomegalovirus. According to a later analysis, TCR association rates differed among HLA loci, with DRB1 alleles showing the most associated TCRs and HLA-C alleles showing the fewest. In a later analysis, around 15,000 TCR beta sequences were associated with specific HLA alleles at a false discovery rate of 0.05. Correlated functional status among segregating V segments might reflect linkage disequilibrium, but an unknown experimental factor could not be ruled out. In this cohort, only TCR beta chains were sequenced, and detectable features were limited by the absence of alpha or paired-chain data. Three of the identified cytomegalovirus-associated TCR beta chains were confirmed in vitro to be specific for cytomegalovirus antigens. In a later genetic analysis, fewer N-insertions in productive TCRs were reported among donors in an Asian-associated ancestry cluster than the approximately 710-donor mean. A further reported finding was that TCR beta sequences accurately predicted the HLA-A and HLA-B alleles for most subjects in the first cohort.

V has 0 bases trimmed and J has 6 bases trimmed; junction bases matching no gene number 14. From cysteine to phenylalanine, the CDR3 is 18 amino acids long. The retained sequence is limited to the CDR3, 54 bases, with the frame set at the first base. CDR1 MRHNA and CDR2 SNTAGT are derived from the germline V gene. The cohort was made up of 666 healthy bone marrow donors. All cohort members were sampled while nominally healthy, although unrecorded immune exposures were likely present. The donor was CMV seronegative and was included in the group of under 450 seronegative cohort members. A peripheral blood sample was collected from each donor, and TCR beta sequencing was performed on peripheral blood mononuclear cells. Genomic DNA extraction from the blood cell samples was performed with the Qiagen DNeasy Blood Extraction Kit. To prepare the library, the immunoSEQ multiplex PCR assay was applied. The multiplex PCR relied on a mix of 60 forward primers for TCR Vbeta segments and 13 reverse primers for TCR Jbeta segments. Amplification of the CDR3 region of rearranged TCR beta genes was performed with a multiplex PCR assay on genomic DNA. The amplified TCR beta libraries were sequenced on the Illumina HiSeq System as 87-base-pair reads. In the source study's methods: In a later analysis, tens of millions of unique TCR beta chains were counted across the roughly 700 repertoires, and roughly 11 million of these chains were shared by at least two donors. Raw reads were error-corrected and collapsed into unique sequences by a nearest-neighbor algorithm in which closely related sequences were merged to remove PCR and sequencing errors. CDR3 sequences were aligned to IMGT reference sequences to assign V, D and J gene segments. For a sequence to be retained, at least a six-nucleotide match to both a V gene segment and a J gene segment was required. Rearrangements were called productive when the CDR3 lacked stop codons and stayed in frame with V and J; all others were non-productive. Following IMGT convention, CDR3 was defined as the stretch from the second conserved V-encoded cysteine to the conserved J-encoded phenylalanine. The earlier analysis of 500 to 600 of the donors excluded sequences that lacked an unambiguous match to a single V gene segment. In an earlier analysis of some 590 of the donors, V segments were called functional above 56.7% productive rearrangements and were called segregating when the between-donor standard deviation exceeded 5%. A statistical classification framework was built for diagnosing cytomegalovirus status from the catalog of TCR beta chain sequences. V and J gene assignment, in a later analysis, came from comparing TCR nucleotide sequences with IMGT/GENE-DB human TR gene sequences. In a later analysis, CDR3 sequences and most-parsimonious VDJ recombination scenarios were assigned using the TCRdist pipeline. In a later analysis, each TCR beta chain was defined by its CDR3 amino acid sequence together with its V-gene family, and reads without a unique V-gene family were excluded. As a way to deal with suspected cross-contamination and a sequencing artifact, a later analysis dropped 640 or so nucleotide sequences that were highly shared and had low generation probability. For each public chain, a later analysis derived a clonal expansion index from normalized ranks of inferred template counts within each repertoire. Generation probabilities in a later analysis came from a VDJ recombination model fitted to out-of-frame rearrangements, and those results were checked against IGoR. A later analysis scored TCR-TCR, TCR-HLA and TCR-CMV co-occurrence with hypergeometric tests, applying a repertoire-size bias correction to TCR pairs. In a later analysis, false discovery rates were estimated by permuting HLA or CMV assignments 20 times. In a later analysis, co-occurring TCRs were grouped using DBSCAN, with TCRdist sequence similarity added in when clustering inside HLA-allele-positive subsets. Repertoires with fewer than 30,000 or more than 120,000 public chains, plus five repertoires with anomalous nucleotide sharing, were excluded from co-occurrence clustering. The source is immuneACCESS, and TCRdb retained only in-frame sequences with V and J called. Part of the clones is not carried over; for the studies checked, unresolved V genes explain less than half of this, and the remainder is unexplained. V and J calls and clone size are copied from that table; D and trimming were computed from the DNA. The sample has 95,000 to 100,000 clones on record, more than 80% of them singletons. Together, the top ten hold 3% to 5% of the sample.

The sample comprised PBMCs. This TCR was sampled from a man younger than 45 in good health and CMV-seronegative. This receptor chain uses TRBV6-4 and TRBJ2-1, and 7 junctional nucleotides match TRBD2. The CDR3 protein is CASSDSSSWGGGSNEQFF. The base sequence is TGTGCCAGCAGTGACTCCTCTTCTTGGGGCGGGGGATCCAATGAGCAGTTCTTC.